The following is a TCR beta chain sequence with its context. Time point noted: newly diagnosed GD, antithyroid drugs for less than 3 months. Construction of the TCR library relied on RNA isolated from PBMCs. Trimming shortened V by 4 bases and J by 0 bases, and 9 bases separated the two germline ends. This CDR3 region has 14 residues. CDR1 is SQVTM and CDR2 is ANQGSEA in the germline V gene. Through Arm-PCR of CDR3 regions and iRepertoire HTBI primers, TCR beta libraries were built. MiXCR, run by TCRdb on the multiplex PCR reads, gives a single entry per CDR3 protein. This repertoire shows 680,000 or so distinct CDR3 sequences, roughly 15% found once; its top ten account for more than 15%. The data were taken from a study of regulatory T cells in long-lasting Graves disease. The overall study: For under 3 months, newly diagnosed Graves' patients had been taking antithyroid drugs.

These records were also assigned to another study, of T cells in Graves' hyperthyroidism and ophthalmopathy. That paper notes: Graves' hyperthyroidism showing no ophthalmopathy progression within 18 months was considered stable. Not enrolled were patients with uncontrolled infection, other autoimmune disease, pregnancy or lactation. HTBI primers were used for first-round RT-PCR of the TCR CDR3.

This sequence joins TRBV29-1 and TRBJ2-2; no reliable D call. The material sequenced was peripheral blood mononuclear cells (PBMCs), taken at new diagnosis, from a patient treated with antithyroid drugs. The receptor was isolated from a woman in her thirties with Graves disease. CDR3 loop: CSVGAQANTGELFF. CDR3 DNA sequence: TGCAGCGTTGGGGCGCAGGCGAACACCGGGGAGCTGTTTTTT.